These 30 T cell receptor beta chains originate from one sample sequenced in a study of cytomegalovirus exposure and HLA in healthy donors. The PCR employed 60 Vbeta primers together with 13 Jbeta primers. Generated by immunoSEQ multiplex PCR, the TCRdb table keeps only in-frame clones and is missing some. Found here are about 170,000 clones, roughly 70% of them singletons; the top ten hold 5% to 5.5%. Sequencing was carried out using PBMCs. These receptors came from a woman in her late teens or twenties in good health and CMV-seropositive.

The rearrangement uses TRBV12-5 and TRBJ2-5; 8 bases are shared with TRBD2. The CDR3 runs 14 residues. Germline V CDR1 and CDR2: LGHNT, FRNRAP. The ends lost 6 bases at V and 4 bases at J; junction bases unmatched: 7. The CDR3 reads CASGAGTSRETQYF. The CDR3 nucleotides are TGTGCTAGTGGCGCCGGGACTAGTAGAGAGACCCAGTACTTC.

In nucleotides, the CDR3 is TGTGCCAGCTCCCCCCCCCTGCCACATAACTATGGCTACACCTTC. It specifies CASSPPLPHNYGYTF. The chain has TRBV7-2 and TRBJ1-2; D gene unclear. Looked up from germline, CDR1 is SGHTA and CDR2 is FQGNSA. The V end lost 8 bases, the J end lost 1 base, and 17 bases lay between the germline ends. The CDR3 is 15 residues long.

The chain combines TRBV5-1 with TRBJ2-1, with D tentatively TRBD2 (7 bases). V lost 4 bases, J lost 5 bases, and 16 bases lay in between. Germline loops: CDR1 SGHRS, CDR2 YFSETQ. This CDR3 spans 15 amino acids. Here the CDR3 reads CASSRWGGLNNEQFF. CDR3 in DNA: TGCGCCAGCAGCAGGTGGGGGGGCCTTAACAATGAGCAGTTCTTC.

The chain recombines TRBV5-6 with TRBJ2-3; D may be TRBD2 (6 bases). Deletions cut 0 bases from V and 7 bases from J, with 12 bases between. The CDR3 totals 14 residues. Germline CDR1 reads SGHDT; CDR2 reads YYEEEE. As DNA, the CDR3 is TGTGCCAGCAGCTTGGAGGGACTGGTCCATACGCAGTATTTT. Protein product: CASSLEGLVHTQYF. Filled out from reference TRBV5-6 and TRBJ2-3, the complete variable domain reads DAGVTQSPTHLIKTRGQQVTLRCSPKSGHDTVSWYQQALGQGPQFIFQYYEEEERQRGNFPDRFSGHQFPNYSSELNVNALLLGDSALYLCASSLEGLVHTQYFGPGTRLTVL.

The J gene is TRBJ1-3, the V gene TRBV29-1; D is undetermined. Germline V gene sequence: CDR1 SQVTM, CDR2 ANQGSEA. CDR3 size: 12 residues. Trimming took off 7 bases at V and 4 bases at J, with 11 bases between the two ends. The CDR3 coding sequence is TGCAGCGCTTCGACTCAAGGAAACACCATATATTTT. It codes for CSASTQGNTIYF. The variable domain in full, with the rest retrieved from reference TRBV29-1 and TRBJ1-3, is SAVISQKPSRDICQRGTSLTIQCQVDSQVTMMFWYRQQPGQSLTLIATANQGSEATYESGFVIDKFPISRPNLTFSTLTVSNMSPEDSSIYLCSASTQGNTIYFGEGSWLTVV.

This chain joins TRBV19 and TRBJ1-5, with D possibly being TRBD1 (6 bases). Deletions cut 3 bases from V and 7 bases from J, with 13 bases between. The CDR3 length is 14 residues. Germline V gene sequence: CDR1 LNHDA, CDR2 SQIVND (reference sequence). The CDR3 nucleotides are TGTGCCAGTAGTATCGGCTTCACAGGGCAGCCCCAGCATTTT. This gives the protein CASSIGFTGQPQHF.

The rearrangement links TRBV2 to TRBJ1-1, with a possible D match to TRBD1 (6 bases). V gave up 6 bases and J gave up 4 bases, with 18 bases separating them. The CDR3 totals 15 residues. Per the germline V gene, CDR1 is SNHLY and CDR2 is FYNNEI. CDR3 in DNA: TGTGCCAGCAGCCAACAGGGATCGGTGAGCACTGAAGCTTTCTTT. Its protein is CASSQQGSVSTEAFF.

The rearrangement uses TRBV4-1 and TRBJ2-3; maybe TRBD1 (6 bases). From germline, CDR1 is MGHRA and CDR2 YSYEKL. The ends were cut back, 4 bases at V and 5 bases at J, with 7 bases in the middle. This CDR3 contains 12 residues. CDR3 protein: CASSPRGDTQYF. Here the CDR3 DNA reads TGCGCCAGCAGCCCCAGGGGAGATACGCAGTATTTT.

V usage is TRBV5-4 and J usage is TRBJ2-7; a possible D gene is TRBD1 (6 bases). From germline, CDR1 is SGHNT and CDR2 YYREEE (reference sequence). Trimming took 3 bases from V and 0 from J, leaving 13 bases between them. The CDR3 contains 15 residues. Here the CDR3 DNA reads TGTGCCAGCAGCTACAGACAGGCAAGCTCCTACGAGCAGTACTTC. It translates to CASSYRQASSYEQYF.

V and J are TRBV7-9 and TRBJ2-3; 9 nucleotides align to TRBD2. In germline, CDR1 is SEHNR, CDR2 FQNEAQ (reference sequence). With V trimmed by 6 bases and J by 2 bases, 12 bases remained unmatched. The CDR3 loop spans 17 amino acids. As DNA, the CDR3 is TGTGCCAGCAGTTCCACACAGACTAGCGGTAACACAGATACGCAGTATTTT. This codes for CASSSTQTSGNTDTQYF. The whole variable domain, remainder taken from reference TRBV7-9 and TRBJ2-3, is DTGVSQNPRHKITKRGQNVTFRCDPISEHNRLYWYRQTLGQGPEFLTYFQNEAQLEKSRLLSDRFSAERPKGSFSTLEIQRTEQGDSAMYLCASSSTQTSGNTDTQYFGPGTRLTVL.

The genes are TRBV20-1 and TRBJ1-1; D is ambiguous. The CDR3 loop spans 10 amino acids. Trimming cost V 5 bases and J 3 bases, with 4 bases left between them. Germline-derived CDR1 and CDR2 are DFQATT and SNEGSKA (reference sequence). The CDR3 reads CSASYTEAFF. In DNA form, the CDR3 reads TGCAGTGCTTCCTACACTGAAGCTTTCTTT.

The chain recombines TRBV6-4 with TRBJ2-7, with a possible D match to TRBD1 (6 bases). The V end lost 2 bases, the J end lost 4 bases, and 12 bases lay between the germline ends. Germline CDR1 reads MRHNA; CDR2 reads SNTAGT. The CDR3 runs 14 residues. For the CDR3, the DNA is TGTGCCAGCAGTGACCCGGGACATACTTACGAGCAGTACTTC. It translates to CASSDPGHTYEQYF.

V gene TRBV7-2 combines with J gene TRBJ2-7, with 7 bases identical to TRBD1. V shed 2 bases and J 1 base; nucleotides not matched to a gene: 2. The CDR3 is made up of 14 amino acids. Germline V gene data show CDR1 as SGHTA and CDR2 as FQGNSA. This CDR3 is CASSLSRGSYEQYF. In DNA, the CDR3 is TGTGCCAGCAGCTTAAGCAGGGGGTCCTACGAGCAGTACTTC.

In this sample, this clone turned up once. J is TRBJ2-7 and V is TRBV5-8, with TRBD1 matching over 7 bases. There are 15 residues in the CDR3. The ends lost 0 bases at V and 3 bases at J; junction bases unmatched: 6. Germline V lookup: CDR1 SGHTS, CDR2 YDEGEE. The CDR3 DNA follows: TGTGCCAGCAGCTTGGCAATGGGACAGAACTACGAGCAGTACTTC. Protein: CASSLAMGQNYEQYF.

The chain couples TRBV6-1 to TRBJ1-1, with D perhaps TRBD1 (6 bases). The V end lost 2 bases, the J end lost 6 bases, and 19 bases lay between the germline ends. CDR1 and CDR2 (germline): MNHNS, SASEGT. The CDR3 runs to 16 residues. The CDR3 loop reads CASSESTGTGYAEAFF. CDR3 bases: TGTGCCAGCAGTGAAAGCACAGGGACGGGGTACGCTGAAGCTTTCTTT.

The genes are TRBV30 and TRBJ2-1; no firm D call. The CDR3 is 11 amino acids. V was pared by 2 bases and J by 6 bases, with 5 bases between. In germline, CDR1 is GTSNPN, CDR2 SVGIG (reference sequence). In DNA, the CDR3 is TGTGCCTGGAGTCGAGGCAATGAGCAGTTCTTC. It codes for CAWSRGNEQFF.

The rearrangement uses TRBV13 and TRBJ2-3; 9 bases line up with TRBD2. CDR3 length: 16 residues. V was pared by 3 bases and J by 1 base, with 5 bases of the junction left unmatched. Germline V gives CDR1 PRHDT, CDR2 FYEKMQ (reference sequence). In nucleotides, the CDR3 is TGTGCCAGCAGCTTGAATAGCGGGGGACGCACAGATACGCAGTATTTT. This encodes CASSLNSGGRTDTQYF.

The genes are TRBV6-4 and TRBJ2-2; D unclear. The CDR3 runs to 13 residues. V was clipped by 6 bases and J by 1 base, with 6 bases between them. CDR1 is MRHNA, CDR2 SNTAGT, per germline. CDR3 nucleotides: TGTGCCAGCAGCCCGGGGAACACCGGGGAGCTGTTTTTT. Protein product: CASSPGNTGELFF.

The chain links TRBV10-1 to TRBJ1-2, with TRBD1 identical over 9 bases. The CDR3 sequence is 15 residues long. V lost 8 bases, J lost 8 bases, and 15 bases stayed unmatched. Per germline, CDR1 WNHNN and CDR2 SYGVQD (reference sequence). CDR3 protein: CASLGLTGGAGGYTF. CDR3 nucleotide sequence: TGCGCCAGCCTCGGGCTTACAGGGGGCGCCGGGGGCTACACCTTC.

The CDR3 nucleotides are TGTGCCAGCTCAGTCTTGGACAGAGGGAGTGAAAAACTGTTTTTT. This encodes CASSVLDRGSEKLFF. The V gene is TRBV18, the J gene TRBJ1-4, with D possibly being TRBD1 (6 bases). The germline V and J ends were trimmed by 5 bases and 7 bases, with 17 bases remaining between them. The CDR3 length is 15 residues. Germline V gene lookup returns CDR1 KGHSH and CDR2 LQKENI.

The gene calls are TRBV10-3 and TRBJ2-2, with D tentatively TRBD2 (5 bases). Germline V lookup: CDR1 ENHRY, CDR2 SYGVKD. CDR3 length: 17 amino acids. V lost 1 base and J lost 5, with 17 bases in between. The CDR3 loop reads CAISEFPLGRTTGELFF. For the CDR3, the DNA is TGTGCCATCAGTGAGTTTCCCCTGGGAAGGACTACCGGGGAGCTGTTTTTT.

The chain recombines TRBV6-1 with TRBJ2-3, with 14 bases fitting TRBD2. The V segment lost 4 bases and the J segment 4 bases; nucleotides outside the gene matches: 1. Germline CDR1 reads MNHNS; CDR2 reads SASEGT. There are 15 residues in the CDR3. The CDR3 DNA reads TGTGCCAGCAGTGGACTAGCGGGGGGGCCAGATACGCAGTATTTT. Its protein product is CASSGLAGGPDTQYF.

The chain is built from TRBV4-3 and TRBJ2-7, with 7 bases aligning to TRBD1. CDR3 length equals 16 residues. Germline V gene data show CDR1 as LGHNA and CDR2 as YSLEER. V lost 2 bases to trimming and J lost 4 bases; unmatched junction nucleotides: 11. The CDR3 here is CASSQTPGQTSYEQYF. The CDR3 bases are TGCGCCAGCAGCCAAACACCGGGACAGACCTCATACGAGCAGTACTTC.

The CDR3, as DNA: TGTGCCAGCAGCGTAGGGACAGGGAAAAAACTGTTTTTT. Translating it yields CASSVGTGKKLFF. The V and J genes are TRBV9 and TRBJ1-4; 8 positions agree with TRBD1. In germline, CDR1 is SGDLS, CDR2 YYNGEE. The CDR3 consists of 13 residues. The V gene end was trimmed by 0 bases and the J gene end by 9 bases; junction bases not matched to a gene: 1.

This chain uses TRBV19 with TRBJ2-7; possibly TRBD1 for D (6 bases). The germline CDR1 and CDR2 sequences are LNHDA and SQIVND (reference sequence). The CDR3 consists of 13 residues. The CDR3 here is CASGGPSSYEQYF. The CDR3 bases are TGTGCGAGTGGGGGCCCGAGCTCCTACGAGCAGTACTTC.

The chain links TRBV7-6 to TRBJ1-5; the match to TRBD1 covers 7 bases. Trimming cost V 5 bases and J 1 base; bases outside gene matches: 8. CDR1 SGHVS and CDR2 FNYEAQ come from the germline V gene. This CDR3 has 16 residues. DNA for the CDR3: TGTGCCAGCAGCCCAGGGACAGCCTACAGCAATCAGCCCCAGCATTTT. It is translated as CASSPGTAYSNQPQHF. Full variable domain (missing parts from reference TRBV7-6 and TRBJ1-5): GAGVSQSPRYKVTKRGQDVALRCDPISGHVSLYWYRQALGQGPEFLTYFNYEAQQDKSGLPNDRFSAERPEGSISTLTIQRTEQRDSAMYRCASSPGTAYSNQPQHFGDGTRLSIL.

The V and J genes are TRBV28 and TRBJ1-1; 9 bases match TRBD1. J was trimmed by 4 bases and V by 6 bases; bases with no gene match: 15. The CDR3 consists of 17 residues. CDR1 and CDR2 (germline): MDHEN, SYDVKM. This CDR3 is CASSRFRGTGWATEAFF. The CDR3 bases are TGTGCCAGCAGCCGATTTAGGGGGACAGGGTGGGCCACTGAAGCTTTCTTT.

The genes are TRBV6-1 and TRBJ2-7, with a weak D call TRBD1 (6 bases). CDR1 and CDR2 (germline): MNHNS, SASEGT. V shed 6 bases and J shed 5 bases, with 23 bases lying between them. This CDR3 is built from 16 residues. The CDR3 protein is CASSEHPGVVRDEQYF. In nucleotides, the CDR3 is TGTGCCAGCAGCGAACATCCAGGGGTTGTAAGGGACGAGCAGTACTTC.

This chain connects TRBV4-1 to TRBJ2-5; a weak D match, TRBD2 (6 bases). The CDR3 sequence is 16 residues long. V gave up 1 base and J gave up 0 bases, with 12 bases separating them. From germline, CDR1 is MGHRA and CDR2 YSYEKL. The CDR3 region has the DNA TGCGCCAGCAGCCAAGCGGGCGGGGAAAACCAAGAGACCCAGTACTTC. Its protein product is CASSQAGGENQETQYF.

V and J are TRBV6-1 and TRBJ1-1; tentatively, D is TRBD1 (6 bases). Germline V gene data show CDR1 as MNHNS and CDR2 as SASEGT. This CDR3 contains 13 residues. Trimming removed 7 bases at V and 8 bases at J, with 17 bases between. The DNA for the CDR3 is TGTGCCAGCACCAAGGCTTATGACAGGGAAGCTTTCTTT. As protein: CASTKAYDREAFF.